These 18 T cell receptor beta chains share one sample of origin, sequenced in a study of T cells in localized non-small cell lung cancer. The assay was immunoSEQ multiplex PCR, and TCRdb's table has in-frame clones only and misses some. The data show just under 80,000 clones, over 75% seen once. The sequences come from peripheral blood, collected before any cancer treatment. All receptors derive from an older female donor with stage I lung adenocarcinoma.

The V gene is TRBV5-1, the J gene TRBJ1-1; TRBD1 agrees at 7 bases. Germline loops: CDR1 SGHRS, CDR2 YFSETQ. The CDR3 contains 14 residues. V was pared by 2 bases and J by 1 base, with 2 bases of the junction left unmatched. The DNA of the CDR3 is TGCGCCAGCAGCTTAACAGGGGAGAACACTGAAGCTTTCTTT. Translated, it gives CASSLTGENTEAFF. The full variable domain, in which reference TRBV5-1 and TRBJ1-1 provide the parts outside the CDR3, is KAGVTQTPRYLIKTRGQQVTLSCSPISGHRSVSWYQQTPGQGLQFLFEYFSETQRNKGNFPGRFSGRQFSNSRSEMNVSTLELGDSALYLCASSLTGENTEAFFGQGTRLTVV.

This clone was seen only once. The V gene is TRBV9, the J gene TRBJ2-7; possibly TRBD1 for D (6 bases). The V end lost 3 bases, the J end lost 2 bases, and 15 bases lay between the germline ends. In germline, CDR1 is SGDLS, CDR2 YYNGEE. The CDR3 consists of 15 residues. The CDR3, as DNA: TGTGCCAGCAGCGCCGACCCAACAGGGACCTACGAGCAGTACTTC. Translated: CASSADPTGTYEQYF.

V and J are TRBV7-6 and TRBJ2-1, with D possibly being TRBD2 (5 bases). The V gene lost 5 bases and the J gene lost 10 bases, with 12 bases spanning the gap. The CDR3 covers 12 residues. In germline, CDR1 is SGHVS, CDR2 FNYEAQ. The CDR3 spells CASSDGSLEQFF. CDR3 DNA: TGTGCCAGCAGCGATGGGAGTCTAGAGCAGTTCTTC.

The V gene is TRBV6-5, the J gene TRBJ1-2; 7 bases align to TRBD1. The CDR3 loop spans 16 amino acids. Losses at the gene ends were 4 bases for V and 6 bases for J; bases not matched to a gene: 14. CDR1 MNHEY and CDR2 SVGAGI come from the germline V gene. CDR3 region: CASSSYSQTGENGYTF. The DNA for the CDR3 is TGTGCCAGCAGTTCCTACTCCCAAACAGGGGAGAATGGCTACACCTTC.

The J gene is TRBJ1-1, the V gene TRBV21-1. TRBV21-1 represents a pseudogene. CDR3 length: 13 residues. The CDR3 sequence is CASSPTKNTEAFF. The CDR3 DNA is TGTGCCAGCAGCCCTACCAAGAACACTGAAGCTTTCTTT.

The rearrangement uses TRBV5-4 and TRBJ2-5; 8 bases agree with TRBD1. The V segment lost 4 bases and the J segment 5 bases; nucleotides outside the gene matches: 7. Germline V CDR1 and CDR2: SGHNT, YYREEE (reference sequence). This CDR3 is 14 amino acids long. The CDR3 DNA reads TGTGCCAGCAGCCTGACCAGACAGGGGGAGACCCAGTACTTC. This codes for CASSLTRQGETQYF.

The gene calls are TRBV9 and TRBJ2-1; 8 positions match TRBD2. This CDR3 is 15 amino acids long. Per the germline V gene, CDR1 is SGDLS and CDR2 is YYNGEE. V was clipped by 4 bases and J by 7 bases; unmatched bases: 10. The CDR3 is CASSSAGALANEQFF. The DNA for the CDR3 is TGTGCCAGCAGCTCAGCGGGGGCCCTGGCGAATGAGCAGTTCTTC.

The rearrangement links TRBV11-3 to TRBJ2-1; TRBD2 might be the D (6 bases). Trimming left V 2 bases short and J 8 bases short, with 13 bases between. The V gene's germline CDR1 is SGHNT and CDR2 YENEEA. The CDR3 length is 14 residues. The CDR3 coding sequence is TGTGCCAGCAGCTTAAATTCCCTAGCGCATGAGCAGTTCTTC. Translating it yields CASSLNSLAHEQFF.

The chain couples TRBV6-6 to TRBJ1-2, with a tentative D call TRBD1 (5 bases). Germline CDR1 MNHNY, CDR2 SVGAGI (reference sequence). The CDR3 runs to 12 residues. Between the trimmed V and J ends, which lost 4 bases and 8 bases, there was a span of 11 bases. The CDR3 region is CASSWTSGGYTF. CDR3 coding DNA: TGTGCCAGCAGTTGGACATCGGGAGGCTACACCTTC.

The CDR3 is CASSPMGGLTDTQYF. CDR3 coding DNA: TGTGCCAGCAGTCCCATGGGGGGCCTCACAGATACGCAGTATTTT. This chain links TRBV28 with TRBJ2-3; D could derive from TRBD1 or TRBD2 (6 bases each). The CDR3 totals 15 residues. V lost 5 bases and J lost 2, with 14 bases in between. CDR1 and CDR2 from the germline V gene are MDHEN and SYDVKM. The full variable domain, rest sourced from reference TRBV28 and TRBJ2-3, is DVKVTQSSRYLVKRTGEKVFLECVQDMDHENMFWYRQDPGLGLRLIYFSYDVKMKEKGDIPEGYSVSREKKERFSLILESASTNQTSMYLCASSPMGGLTDTQYFGPGTRLTVL.

The V gene is TRBV7-9, the J gene TRBJ1-5; 7 bases agree with TRBD1. Germline trimming cut 4 bases from V and 2 bases from J; bases unmatched to any gene: 2. CDR1 and CDR2 from the germline V gene are SEHNR and FQNEAQ (reference sequence). This CDR3 comprises 14 residues. The chain's CDR3 is CASSSDRGNQPQHF. Written as DNA, the CDR3 is TGTGCCAGCAGCTCCGACAGGGGCAATCAGCCCCAGCATTTT. The whole variable domain, remainder taken from reference TRBV7-9 and TRBJ1-5, is DTGVSQNPRHKITKRGQNVTFRCDPISEHNRLYWYRQTLGQGPEFLTYFQNEAQLEKSRLLSDRFSAERPKGSFSTLEIQRTEQGDSAMYLCASSSDRGNQPQHFGDGTRLSIL.

The chain recombines TRBV7-6 with TRBJ2-3, with D perhaps matching TRBD2 (5 bases). V was trimmed by 2 bases and J by 3 bases, leaving 15 bases between them. Germline V CDR1 and CDR2: SGHVS, FNYEAQ. This CDR3 has 16 amino acids. The DNA of the CDR3 is TGTGCCAGCAGCTTAAGCGCGAGGGAAGGAACAGATACGCAGTATTTT. It is translated as CASSLSAREGTDTQYF. The full variable domain, its missing parts supplied by reference TRBV7-6 and TRBJ2-3, is GAGVSQSPRYKVTKRGQDVALRCDPISGHVSLYWYRQALGQGPEFLTYFNYEAQQDKSGLPNDRFSAERPEGSISTLTIQRTEQRDSAMYRCASSLSAREGTDTQYFGPGTRLTVL.

The CDR3 region has the DNA TGTGCCAGCAGTGACTTGGGACAAAGTGAAAAACTGTTTTTT. The encoded protein is CASSDLGQSEKLFF. The genes are TRBV6-1 and TRBJ1-4, with a possible D match to TRBD1 (6 bases). The CDR3 is 14 residues long. The V gene's germline CDR1 is MNHNS and CDR2 SASEGT. Trimming shortened V by 3 bases and J by 7 bases, and 12 bases separated the two germline ends.

The V gene is TRBV6-5, the J gene TRBJ1-1; D is possibly TRBD1 (5 bases). V was trimmed by 6 bases and J by 2 bases, leaving 10 bases between them. Germline-derived CDR1 and CDR2 are MNHEY and SVGAGI. The CDR3 runs 13 residues. The CDR3 loop is CASRTAVNTEAFF. CDR3 DNA sequence: TGTGCCAGCAGGACAGCGGTCAACACTGAAGCTTTCTTT.

V gene TRBV27 combines with J gene TRBJ2-4, with D tentatively TRBD1 or TRBD2 (6 bases each). Trimming left V 6 bases short and J 6 bases short, with 12 bases between. Looked up from germline, CDR1 is MNHEY and CDR2 is SMNVEV (reference sequence). The CDR3 has 13 residues. This CDR3 reads CASRMRGVNIQYF. The CDR3 bases are TGTGCCAGCAGAATGAGGGGGGTAAACATTCAGTACTTC.

The J gene is TRBJ2-5, the V gene TRBV29-1, with a weak D call TRBD1 (5 bases). Germline V lookup: CDR1 SQVTM, CDR2 ANQGSEA. Between the trimmed V and J ends, which lost 7 bases and 0 bases, there was a span of 12 bases. This CDR3 has 13 amino acids. This chain's CDR3 is CSDQGHNQETQYF. The CDR3 DNA is TGCAGCGACCAAGGACACAACCAAGAGACCCAGTACTTC.

This sequence joins TRBV5-1 and TRBJ1-4, with 7 bases that match TRBD1. The CDR3 length is 14 residues. With V trimmed by 0 bases and J by 7 bases, 3 bases remained unmatched. Germline CDR1 reads SGHRS; CDR2 reads YFSETQ. The CDR3 loop reads CASSLEGAGEKLFF. The CDR3 DNA reads TGCGCCAGCAGCTTGGAGGGGGCCGGTGAAAAACTGTTTTTT.

V gene TRBV18 combines with J gene TRBJ2-2; D is uncertain. The CDR3 runs to 15 residues. V was cut by 0 bases and J by 5 bases, with 10 bases left in between. Germline lookup yields CDR1 KGHSH and CDR2 LQKENI. The CDR3 sequence: CASSPPSRITGELFF. The CDR3 nucleotides read TGTGCCAGCTCACCACCGTCCAGGATAACCGGGGAGCTGTTTTTT.